This T cell receptor beta chain was obtained from a study of monozygotic twins with inflammatory bowel disease. Total RNA, at roughly 3.5 ug, went into every TCR library. Incorporation of UMIs carrying a 6-nucleotide sample barcode was performed by template switching. TCRdb re-called the 5' RACE reads, yielding one record per CDR3 amino acid sequence without DNA. Its table records approximately 120,000 distinct CDR3 sequences. The CDR3 has 11 residues. Per germline, CDR1 MDHEN and CDR2 SYDVKM. The receptor's source is a human donor with ulcerative colitis or Crohn's disease, or a healthy co-twin of an affected twin (not recorded which). The sample taken for sequencing was blood. The V gene is TRBV28, the J gene TRBJ2-1; the TRBD1 assignment by TCRdb is unverifiable without DNA. The CDR3 is CASSPSLEQFF.